This note documents a single T cell receptor beta chain sequence. Its antigen is still unknown. Sequencing used immunoSEQ multiplex PCR; TCRdb keeps in-frame clones, though not all of them. Of about 3,300 clones detected, around 83% appear once; the ten largest clones hold about 14%. This record belongs to a study of somatic mutations in cytotoxic T cells in rheumatoid arthritis. As for the study in general: Flow cytometric sorting isolated some V beta antibody-stained T-cell populations at nearly 100% purity, and among them were V beta1+ cells that underwent TCRB sequencing. Overall study findings and caveats: The modest underrepresentation of TRBV07 observed in rheumatoid arthritis patients was not subjected to multiple-comparison adjustment. Unknown were the antigen targets of the expanded CD8+ clones. Clonality of CD8+ T cells, which was compared between rheumatoid arthritis patients and age-matched healthy controls, did not differ significantly.

This CDR3 has 15 residues. CDR1 and CDR2 (germline): ENHRY, SYGVKD. The V end lost 3 bases, the J end lost 4 bases, and 15 bases lay between the germline ends. Input material: CD8+ T cells sorted from blood. The TCR was taken from a woman between 50 and 59 years old with rheumatoid arthritis. The chain has TRBV10-3 and TRBJ1-1, with a tentative D call TRBD1 (6 bases). CDR3 in DNA: TGTGCCATCAGTGATCGGGTAACAGGGATCACTGAAGCTTTCTTT. It yields the protein CAISDRVTGITEAFF.